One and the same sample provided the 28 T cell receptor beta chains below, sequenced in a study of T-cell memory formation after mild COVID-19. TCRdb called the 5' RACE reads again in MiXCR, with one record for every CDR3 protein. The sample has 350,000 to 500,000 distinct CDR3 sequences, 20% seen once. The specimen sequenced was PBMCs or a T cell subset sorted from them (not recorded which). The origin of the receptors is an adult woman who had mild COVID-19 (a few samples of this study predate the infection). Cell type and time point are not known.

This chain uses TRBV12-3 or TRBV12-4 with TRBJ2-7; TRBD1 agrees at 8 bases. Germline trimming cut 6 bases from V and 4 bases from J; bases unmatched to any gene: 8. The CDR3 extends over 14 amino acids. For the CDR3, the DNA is TGTGCCAGCAGAAGGGGACAGGAGGTTTACGAGCAGTACTTC. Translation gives CASRRGQEVYEQYF.

For the CDR3, the DNA is TGTGCCAGCAGTTTGGGCAATTACTACGAGCAGTACTTC. This gives the protein CASSLGNYYEQYF. The V and J genes are TRBV12-3 or TRBV12-4 and TRBJ2-7, with no clear D. The CDR3 runs 13 residues. V lost 3 bases, J lost 3 bases, and 9 bases lay in between.

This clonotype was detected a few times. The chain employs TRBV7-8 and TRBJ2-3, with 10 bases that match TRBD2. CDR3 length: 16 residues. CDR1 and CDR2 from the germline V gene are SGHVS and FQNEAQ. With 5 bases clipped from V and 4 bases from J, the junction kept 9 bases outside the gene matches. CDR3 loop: CASSKNPSGGADTQYF. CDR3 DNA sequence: TGTGCCAGCAGCAAAAACCCTAGCGGGGGAGCAGATACGCAGTATTTT.

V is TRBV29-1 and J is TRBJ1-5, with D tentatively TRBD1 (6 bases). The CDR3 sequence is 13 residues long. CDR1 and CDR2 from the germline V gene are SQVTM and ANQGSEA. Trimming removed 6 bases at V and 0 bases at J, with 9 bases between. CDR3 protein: CSVTDSSNQPQHF. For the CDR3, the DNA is TGCAGCGTGACGGACAGTAGCAATCAGCCCCAGCATTTT. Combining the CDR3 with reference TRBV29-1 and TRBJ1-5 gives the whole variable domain SAVISQKPSRDICQRGTSLTIQCQVDSQVTMMFWYRQQPGQSLTLIATANQGSEATYESGFVIDKFPISRPNLTFSTLTVSNMSPEDSSIYLCSVTDSSNQPQHFGDGTRLSIL.

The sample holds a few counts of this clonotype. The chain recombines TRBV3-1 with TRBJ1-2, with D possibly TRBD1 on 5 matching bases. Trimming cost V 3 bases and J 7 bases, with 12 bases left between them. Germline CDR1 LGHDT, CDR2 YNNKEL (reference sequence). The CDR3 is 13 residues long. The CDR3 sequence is CASSQQTASGYTF. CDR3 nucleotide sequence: TGTGCCAGCAGCCAGCAGACAGCCTCTGGCTACACCTTC.

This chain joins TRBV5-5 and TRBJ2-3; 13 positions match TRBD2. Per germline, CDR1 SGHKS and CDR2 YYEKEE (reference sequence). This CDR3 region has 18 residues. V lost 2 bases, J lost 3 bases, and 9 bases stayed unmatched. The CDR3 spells CASSLALGTSGTTDTQYF. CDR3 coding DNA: TGTGCCAGCAGCTTAGCTCTAGGGACTAGCGGGACGACAGATACGCAGTATTTT.

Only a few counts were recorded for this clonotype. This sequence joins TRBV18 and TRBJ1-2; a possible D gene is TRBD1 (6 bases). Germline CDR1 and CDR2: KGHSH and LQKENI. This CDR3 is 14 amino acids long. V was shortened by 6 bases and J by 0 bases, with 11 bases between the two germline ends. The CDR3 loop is CASSRGQTNYGYTF. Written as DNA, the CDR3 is TGTGCCAGCTCCCGAGGACAGACTAACTATGGCTACACCTTC. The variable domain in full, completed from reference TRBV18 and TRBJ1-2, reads NAGVMQNPRHLVRRRGQEARLRCSPMKGHSHVYWYRQLPEEGLKFMVYLQKENIIDESGMPKERFSAEFPKEGPSILRIQQVVRGDSAAYFCASSRGQTNYGYTFGSGTRLTVV.

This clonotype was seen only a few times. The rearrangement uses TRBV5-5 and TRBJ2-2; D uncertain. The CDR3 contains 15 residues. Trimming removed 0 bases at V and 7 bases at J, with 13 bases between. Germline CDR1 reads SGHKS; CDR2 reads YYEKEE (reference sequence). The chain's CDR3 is CASSLDLFQVGELFF. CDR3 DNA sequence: TGTGCCAGCAGCTTGGACCTTTTTCAGGTCGGGGAGCTGTTTTTT.

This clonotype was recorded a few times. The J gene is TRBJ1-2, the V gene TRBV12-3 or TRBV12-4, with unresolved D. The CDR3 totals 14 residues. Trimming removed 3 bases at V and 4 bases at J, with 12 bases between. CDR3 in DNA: TGTGCCAGCAGTTTTCGGGGTCCCCTCTATGGCTACACCTTC. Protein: CASSFRGPLYGYTF.

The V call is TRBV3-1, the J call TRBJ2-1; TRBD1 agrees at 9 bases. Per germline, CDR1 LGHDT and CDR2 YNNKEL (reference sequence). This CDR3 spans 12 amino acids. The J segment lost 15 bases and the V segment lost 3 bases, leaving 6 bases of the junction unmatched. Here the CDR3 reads CASSHLRTGAFF. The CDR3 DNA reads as TGTGCCAGCAGCCACCTAAGGACAGGGGCGTTCTTC.

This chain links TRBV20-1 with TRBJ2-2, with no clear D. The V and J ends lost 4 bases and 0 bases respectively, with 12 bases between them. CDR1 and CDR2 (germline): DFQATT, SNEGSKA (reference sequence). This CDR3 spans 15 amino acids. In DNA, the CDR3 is TGCAGTGCTAAGATGGCACTCACGAACACCGGGGAGCTGTTTTTT. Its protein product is CSAKMALTNTGELFF.

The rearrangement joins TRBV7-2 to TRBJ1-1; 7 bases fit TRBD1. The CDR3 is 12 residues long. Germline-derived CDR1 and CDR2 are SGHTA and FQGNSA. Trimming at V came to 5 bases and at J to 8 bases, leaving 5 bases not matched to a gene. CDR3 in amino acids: CASSETGLEAFF. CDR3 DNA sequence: TGTGCCAGCAGCGAGACAGGGTTAGAAGCTTTCTTT.

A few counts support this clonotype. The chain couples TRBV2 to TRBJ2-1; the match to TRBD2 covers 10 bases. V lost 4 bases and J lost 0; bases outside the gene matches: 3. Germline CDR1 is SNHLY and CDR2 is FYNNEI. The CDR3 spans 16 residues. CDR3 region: CASSGLAGGSYNEQFF. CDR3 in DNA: TGTGCCAGCAGTGGTTTAGCGGGGGGCTCCTACAATGAGCAGTTCTTC.

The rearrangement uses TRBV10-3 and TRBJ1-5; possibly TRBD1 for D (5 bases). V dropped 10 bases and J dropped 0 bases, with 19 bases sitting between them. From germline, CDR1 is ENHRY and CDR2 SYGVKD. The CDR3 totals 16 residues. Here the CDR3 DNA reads TGTGCCACCCGGGACGCGGGGAGGGATAGCAATCAGCCCCAGCATTTT. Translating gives CATRDAGRDSNQPQHF.

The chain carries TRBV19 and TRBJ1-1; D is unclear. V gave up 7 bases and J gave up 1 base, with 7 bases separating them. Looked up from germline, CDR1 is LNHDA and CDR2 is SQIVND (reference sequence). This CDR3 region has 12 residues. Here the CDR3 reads CASKHRNTEAFF. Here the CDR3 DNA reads TGTGCCAGTAAACATCGGAACACTGAAGCTTTCTTT.

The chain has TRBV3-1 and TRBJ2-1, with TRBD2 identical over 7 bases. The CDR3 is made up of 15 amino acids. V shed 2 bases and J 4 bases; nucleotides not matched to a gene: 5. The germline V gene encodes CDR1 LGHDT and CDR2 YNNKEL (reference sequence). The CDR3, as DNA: TGTGCCAGCAGCCAACTCTCTAGCGGATACAATGAGCAGTTCTTC. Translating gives CASSQLSSGYNEQFF.

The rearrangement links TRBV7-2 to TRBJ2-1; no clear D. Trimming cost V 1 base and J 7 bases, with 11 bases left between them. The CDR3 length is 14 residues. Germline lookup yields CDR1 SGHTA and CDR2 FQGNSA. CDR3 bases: TGTGCCAGCAGCTTAGATGGGCGCAGGAATGAGCAGTTCTTC. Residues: CASSLDGRRNEQFF.

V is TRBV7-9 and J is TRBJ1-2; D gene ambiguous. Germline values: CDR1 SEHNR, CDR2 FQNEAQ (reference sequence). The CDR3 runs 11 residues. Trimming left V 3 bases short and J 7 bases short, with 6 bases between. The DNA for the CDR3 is TGTGCCAGCAGCTTTGGGGTTGGCTACACCTTC. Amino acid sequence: CASSFGVGYTF.

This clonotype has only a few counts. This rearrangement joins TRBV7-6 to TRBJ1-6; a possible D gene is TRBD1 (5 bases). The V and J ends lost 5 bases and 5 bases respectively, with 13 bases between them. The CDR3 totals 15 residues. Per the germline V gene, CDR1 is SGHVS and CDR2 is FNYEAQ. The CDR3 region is CASSHGGIDNSPLHF. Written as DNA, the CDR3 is TGTGCCAGCAGCCACGGGGGGATCGATAATTCACCCCTCCACTTT.

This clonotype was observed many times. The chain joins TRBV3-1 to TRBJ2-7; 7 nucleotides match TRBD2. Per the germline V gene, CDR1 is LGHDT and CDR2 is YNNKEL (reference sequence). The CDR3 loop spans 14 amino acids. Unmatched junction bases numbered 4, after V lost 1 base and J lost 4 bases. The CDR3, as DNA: TGTGCCAGCAGCCAAGGAACGCGGGAGTACGAGCAGTACTTC. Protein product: CASSQGTREYEQYF.

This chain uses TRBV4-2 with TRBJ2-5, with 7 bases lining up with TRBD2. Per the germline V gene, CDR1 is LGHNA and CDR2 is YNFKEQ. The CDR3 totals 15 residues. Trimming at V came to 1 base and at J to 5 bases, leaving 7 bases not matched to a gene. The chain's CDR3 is CASSQGAGAGETQYF. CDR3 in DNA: TGTGCCAGCAGCCAAGGGGCGGGAGCAGGTGAGACCCAGTACTTC.

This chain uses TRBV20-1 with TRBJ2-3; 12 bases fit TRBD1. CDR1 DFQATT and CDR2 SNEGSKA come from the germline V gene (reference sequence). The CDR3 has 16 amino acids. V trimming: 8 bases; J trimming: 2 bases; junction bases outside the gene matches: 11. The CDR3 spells CSSGTGGRFPTDTQYF. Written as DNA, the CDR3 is TGCAGTTCCGGGACAGGGGGCCGCTTCCCCACAGATACGCAGTATTTT.

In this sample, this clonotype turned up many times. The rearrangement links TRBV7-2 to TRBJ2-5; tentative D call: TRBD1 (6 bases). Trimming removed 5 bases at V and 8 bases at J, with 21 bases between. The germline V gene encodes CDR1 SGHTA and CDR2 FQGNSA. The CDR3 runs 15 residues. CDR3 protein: CASSPQFSGAPTQYF. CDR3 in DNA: TGTGCCAGCAGCCCCCAATTTTCAGGGGCGCCTACCCAGTACTTC.

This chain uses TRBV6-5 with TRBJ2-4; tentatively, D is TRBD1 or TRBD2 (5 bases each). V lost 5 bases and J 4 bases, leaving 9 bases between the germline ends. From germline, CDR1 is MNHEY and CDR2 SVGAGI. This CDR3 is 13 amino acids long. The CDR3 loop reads CASSPGPKNIQYF. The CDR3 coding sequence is TGTGCCAGCAGTCCGGGGCCTAAAAACATTCAGTACTTC.

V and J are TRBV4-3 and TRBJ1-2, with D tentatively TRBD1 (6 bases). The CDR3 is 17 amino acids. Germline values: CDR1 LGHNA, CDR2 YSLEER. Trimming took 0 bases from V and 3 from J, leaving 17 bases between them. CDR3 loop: CASSQDRGGQADYGYTF. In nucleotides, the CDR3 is TGCGCCAGCAGCCAAGATAGGGGGGGGCAGGCCGACTATGGCTACACCTTC.

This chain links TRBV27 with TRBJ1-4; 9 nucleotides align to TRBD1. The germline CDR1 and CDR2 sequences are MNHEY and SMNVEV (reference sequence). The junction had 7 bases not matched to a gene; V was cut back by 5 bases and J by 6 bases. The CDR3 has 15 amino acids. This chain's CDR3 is CASSRTGGRYEKLFF. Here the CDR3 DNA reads TGTGCCAGCAGTCGAACAGGGGGCAGGTATGAAAAACTGTTTTTT.

CDR3 sequence: CASRSARGHVQDTQYF. CDR3 nucleotide sequence: TGTGCCAGCAGATCGGCGAGGGGACATGTCCAAGATACGCAGTATTTT. The chain carries TRBV21-1 and TRBJ2-3; the table assigns TRBD1, which was not confirmed against the DNA. TRBV21-1 is labeled a pseudogene. This CDR3 is built from 16 residues.

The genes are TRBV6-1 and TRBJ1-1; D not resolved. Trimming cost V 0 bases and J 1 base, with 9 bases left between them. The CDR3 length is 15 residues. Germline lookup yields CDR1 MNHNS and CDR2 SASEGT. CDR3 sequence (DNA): TGTGCCAGCAGTGAAGCGCATTTGGGGAACACTGAAGCTTTCTTT. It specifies CASSEAHLGNTEAFF.